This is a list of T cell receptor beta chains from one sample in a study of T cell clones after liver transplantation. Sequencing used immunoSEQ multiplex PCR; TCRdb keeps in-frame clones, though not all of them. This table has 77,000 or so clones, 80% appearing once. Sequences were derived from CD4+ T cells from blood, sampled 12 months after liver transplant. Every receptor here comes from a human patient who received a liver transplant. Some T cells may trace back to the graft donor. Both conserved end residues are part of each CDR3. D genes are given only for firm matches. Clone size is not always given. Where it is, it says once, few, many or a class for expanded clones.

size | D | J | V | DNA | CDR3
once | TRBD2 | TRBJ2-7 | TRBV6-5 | TGTGCCAGCAGTACCGGGACTAGCAGATACGAGCAGTACTTC | CASSTGTSRYEQYF
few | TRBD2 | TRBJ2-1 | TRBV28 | TGTGCCAGCAGTTTAGGTATCCATAGCGGGAGGGCAAATGAGCAGTTCTTC | CASSLGIHSGRANEQFF
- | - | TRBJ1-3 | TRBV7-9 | TGTGCCAGCCTCCCCTGGGCCGGGGACCCCTCTGGAAACACCATATATTTT | CASLPWAGDPSGNTIYF
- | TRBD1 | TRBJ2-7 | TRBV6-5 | TGTGCCAGCAGCCGGGGACAGGGCGGCTACGAGCAGTACTTC | CASSRGQGGYEQYF
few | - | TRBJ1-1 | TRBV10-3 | TGTGCCATCAGTCGGGGGGTTTCCGGGAACACTGAAGCTTTCTTT | CAISRGVSGNTEAFF
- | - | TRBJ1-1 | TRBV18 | TGTGCCAGCTCACCTTCGAGTAGGAACACTGAAGCTTTCTTT | CASSPSSRNTEAFF
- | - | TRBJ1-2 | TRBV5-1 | TGCGCCAGCAGCTTGGAGTCACCTAACTATGGCTACACCTTC | CASSLESPNYGYTF
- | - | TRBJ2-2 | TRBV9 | TGTGCCAGCAGCGTAAGTCCGGGCCCCGGGGAGCTGTTTTTT | CASSVSPGPGELFF
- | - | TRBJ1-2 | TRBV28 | TGTGCCAGCAGTTTTTTGTCCGCGGCTAACTATGGCTACACCTTC | CASSFLSAANYGYTF
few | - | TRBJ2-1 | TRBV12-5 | TGTGCTAGTGGTCCGGGGCAGGGGCAAAATGAGCAGTTCTTC | CASGPGQGQNEQFF
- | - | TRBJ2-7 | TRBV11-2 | TGTGCCAGCAGCTTTAGCGAAAGCTCCTACGAGCAGTACTTC | CASSFSESSYEQYF
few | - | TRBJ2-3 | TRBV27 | TGTGCCAGCAGTTTAGGACTCACCGACGCAGATACGCAGTATTTT | CASSLGLTDADTQYF